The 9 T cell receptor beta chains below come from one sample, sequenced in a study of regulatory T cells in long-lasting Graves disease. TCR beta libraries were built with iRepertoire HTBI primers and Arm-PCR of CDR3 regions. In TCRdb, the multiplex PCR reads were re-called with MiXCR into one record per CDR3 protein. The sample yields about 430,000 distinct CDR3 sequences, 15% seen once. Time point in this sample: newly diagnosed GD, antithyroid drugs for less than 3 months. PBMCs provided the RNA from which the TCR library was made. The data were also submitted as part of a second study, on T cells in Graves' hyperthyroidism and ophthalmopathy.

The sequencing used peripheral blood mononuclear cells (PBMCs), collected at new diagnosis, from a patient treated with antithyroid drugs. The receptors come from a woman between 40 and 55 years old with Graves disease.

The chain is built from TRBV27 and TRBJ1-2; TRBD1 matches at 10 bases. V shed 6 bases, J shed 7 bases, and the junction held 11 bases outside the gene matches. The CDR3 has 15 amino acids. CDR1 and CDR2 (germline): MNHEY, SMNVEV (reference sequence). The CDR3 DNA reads TGTGCCAGCAGCCCAAGACAGGGGGCTATTGGTGGCTACACCTTC. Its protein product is CASSPRQGAIGGYTF.

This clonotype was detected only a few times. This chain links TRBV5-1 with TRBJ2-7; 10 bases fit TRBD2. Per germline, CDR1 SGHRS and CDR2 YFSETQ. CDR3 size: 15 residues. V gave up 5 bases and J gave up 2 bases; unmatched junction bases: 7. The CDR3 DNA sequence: TGCGCCAGCAGGACCCGTAGCGGGGGGCCCTACGAGCAGTACTTC. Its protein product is CASRTRSGGPYEQYF.

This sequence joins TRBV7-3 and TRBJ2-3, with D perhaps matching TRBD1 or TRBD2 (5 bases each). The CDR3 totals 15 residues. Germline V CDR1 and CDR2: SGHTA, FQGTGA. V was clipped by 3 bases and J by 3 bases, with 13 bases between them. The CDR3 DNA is TGTGCCAGCAGCTTTGGGGGAAGGAGAACAGATACGCAGTATTTT. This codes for CASSFGGRRTDTQYF.

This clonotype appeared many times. The DNA of the CDR3 is TGCGCCAGCAGTCGACAGCCGAACACTGAAGCTTTCTTT. Amino acid sequence: CASSRQPNTEAFF. This chain connects TRBV5-1 to TRBJ1-1; a possible D gene is TRBD1 (5 bases). The CDR3 totals 13 residues. Germline assignment: CDR1 SGHRS and CDR2 YFSETQ. V lost 5 bases and J 1 base, leaving 9 bases between the germline ends. The variable domain in full, completed from reference TRBV5-1 and TRBJ1-1, reads KAGVTQTPRYLIKTRGQQVTLSCSPISGHRSVSWYQQTPGQGLQFLFEYFSETQRNKGNFPGRFSGRQFSNSRSEMNVSTLELGDSALYLCASSRQPNTEAFFGQGTRLTVV.

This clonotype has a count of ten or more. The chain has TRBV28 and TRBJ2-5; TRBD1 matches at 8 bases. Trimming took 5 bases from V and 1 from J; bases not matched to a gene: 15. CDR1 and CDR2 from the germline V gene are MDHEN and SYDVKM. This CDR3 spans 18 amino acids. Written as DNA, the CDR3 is TGTGCCAGCAGTCCCCCCGGGACAGGAACGGGATCCCAAGAGACCCAGTACTTC. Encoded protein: CASSPPGTGTGSQETQYF.

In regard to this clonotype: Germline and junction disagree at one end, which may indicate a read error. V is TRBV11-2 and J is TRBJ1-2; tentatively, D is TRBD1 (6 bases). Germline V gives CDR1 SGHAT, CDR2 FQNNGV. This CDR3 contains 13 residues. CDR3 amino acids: CASSLQNREGIIF. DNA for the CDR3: TGTGCCAGCAGTTTACAAAACAGGGAGGGAATAATCTTC.

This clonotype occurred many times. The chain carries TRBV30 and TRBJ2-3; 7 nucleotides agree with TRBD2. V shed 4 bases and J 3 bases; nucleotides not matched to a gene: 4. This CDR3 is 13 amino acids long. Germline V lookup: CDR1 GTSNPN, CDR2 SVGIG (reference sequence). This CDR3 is CAWTSGLTDTQYF. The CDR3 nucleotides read TGTGCCTGGACTAGCGGTCTGACAGATACGCAGTATTTT.

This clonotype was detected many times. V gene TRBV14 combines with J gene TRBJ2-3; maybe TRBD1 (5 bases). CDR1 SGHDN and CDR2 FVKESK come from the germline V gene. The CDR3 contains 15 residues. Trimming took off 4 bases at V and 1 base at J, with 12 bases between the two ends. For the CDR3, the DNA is TGTGCCAGCAGCCTAGAAGACAGCGGCACAGATACGCAGTATTTT. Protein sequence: CASSLEDSGTDTQYF.

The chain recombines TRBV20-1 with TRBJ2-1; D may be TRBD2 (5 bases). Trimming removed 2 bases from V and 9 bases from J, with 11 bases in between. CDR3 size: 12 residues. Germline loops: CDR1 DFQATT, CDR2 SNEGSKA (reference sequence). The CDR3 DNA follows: TGCAGTGCTAGATCAATACGGGGTGAGCAGTTCTTC. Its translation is CSARSIRGEQFF.